Listed below are T cell receptor beta chains from one sample, sequenced in a study of cytomegalovirus exposure and HLA in healthy donors. Using immunoSEQ multiplex PCR, the repertoire was profiled, and TCRdb retains in-frame clones only, with some absent. The specimen's table records 55,000 to 85,000 clones. Sequencing used PBMCs. Every receptor here comes from a woman aged 30 to 39 in good health and CMV-seronegative. Both conserved end residues are part of each CDR3. Each record gives: J gene, D gene, V gene, CDR3 protein, CDR3 DNA. A D gene is named only where the DNA matches it firmly.

TRBJ1-1 | NA | TRBV27 | CASSPGGVTEAFF | TGTGCCAGCAGTCCTGGGGGCGTGACTGAAGCTTTCTTT
TRBJ2-5 | NA | TRBV5-1 | CARAAASQETQYF | TGCGCCAGGGCGGCGGCATCCCAAGAGACCCAGTACTTC
TRBJ2-3 | TRBD2 | TRBV4-1 | CASSHRAGGAGYTQYF | TGCGCCAGCAGCCATAGAGCGGGGGGGGCGGGATATACGCAGTATTTT
TRBJ1-1 | TRBD1 | TRBV28 | CASSTTGTGGLAFF | TGTGCCAGCAGTACTACCGGGACAGGGGGCTTGGCTTTCTTT
TRBJ2-3 | TRBD2 | TRBV27 | CASSFRPPGLAGGRTDTQYF | TGTGCCAGCAGTTTCCGACCTCCGGGACTAGCGGGAGGACGCACAGATACGCAGTATTTT
TRBJ2-3 | TRBD2 | TRBV28 | CASSLLAGNTDTQYF | TGTGCCAGCAGTCTACTAGCGGGGAACACAGATACGCAGTATTTT
TRBJ2-5 | NA | TRBV18 | CASSPGPGTQYF | TGTGCCAGCTCACCGGGGCCTGGGACCCAGTACTTC
TRBJ1-6 | TRBD1 | TRBV19 | CADRVGDNSPLHF | TGTGCTGACAGGGTAGGGGATAATTCACCCCTCCACTTT
TRBJ2-7 | TRBD1 | TRBV9 | CASSQGGTGGGQYF | TGTGCCAGCAGCCAGGGGGGGACAGGGGGCGGGCAGTACTTC
TRBJ2-2 | TRBD1 | TRBV27 | CASSQGTGGTGELFF | TGTGCCAGCAGTCAAGGGACAGGGGGCACCGGGGAGCTGTTTTTT
TRBJ1-1 | NA | TRBV19 | CASNRDTNTEAFF | TGTGCCAGTAACAGGGACACGAACACTGAAGCTTTCTTT
TRBJ1-1 | NA | TRBV19 | CASSKTGNTEAFF | TGTGCCAGTAGTAAAACAGGGAACACTGAAGCTTTCTTT
TRBJ2-3 | TRBD1 | TRBV27 | CASSVDRGGWTDTQYF | TGTGCCAGCAGTGTCGACAGGGGAGGTTGGACAGATACGCAGTATTTT
TRBJ2-1 | TRBD2 | TRBV6-6 | CASSYLSGGAHEQFF | TGTGCCAGCAGTTATTTGAGCGGGGGGGCTCATGAGCAGTTCTTC
TRBJ2-2 | NA | TRBV7-7 | CASSISQAFTGELFF | TGTGCTAGCAGCATTAGTCAGGCGTTCACCGGGGAGCTGTTTTTT
TRBJ1-2 | TRBD1 | TRBV29-1 | CSVKGAYYGYTF | TGCAGCGTTAAGGGGGCCTACTATGGCTACACCTTC
TRBJ2-1 | NA | TRBV11-2 | CASSSSGVVQFF | TGTGCCAGCAGCTCATCAGGGGTTGTGCAGTTCTTC
TRBJ2-7 | TRBD2 | TRBV29-1 | CSVVLAAYEQYF | TGCAGCGTTGTACTAGCGGCCTACGAGCAGTACTTC
TRBJ1-2 | NA | TRBV9 | CASSVEGVGYTF | TGTGCCAGCAGCGTTGAAGGGGTCGGCTACACCTTC
TRBJ1-6 | NA | TRBV10-3 | CAISDFQNSPLHF | TGTGCCATCAGTGATTTCCAGAATTCACCCCTCCACTTT
TRBJ2-7 | NA | TRBV4-1 | CASSQGGGLNYEQYF | TGCGCCAGCAGCCAAGGAGGCGGACTAAATTACGAGCAGTACTTC
TRBJ1-1 | NA | TRBV6-5 | CASSTHGGFEAFF | TGTGCCAGCAGTACCCACGGAGGGTTTGAAGCTTTCTTT
TRBJ2-1 | NA | TRBV29-1 | CSVEEVRGYNEQFF | TGCAGCGTTGAAGAGGTCAGGGGTTACAATGAGCAGTTCTTC
TRBJ1-6 | NA | TRBV5-6 | CASSLYDGGNSPLHF | TGTGCCAGCAGCTTGTATGACGGGGGAAATTCACCCCTCCACTTT
TRBJ2-2 | TRBD2 | TRBV4-3 | CASSQVGREGELFF | TGCGCCAGCAGCCAAGTGGGGAGGGAGGGGGAGCTGTTTTTT